The present TCR beta chain was sequenced within a study of CD4 T cells in relation to SARS-CoV-2 and coronaviruses. About the study: PBMCs were cultured with antigen for nine to eleven days before TCR beta sequencing.

Profiled with immunoSEQ multiplex PCR; TCRdb holds only in-frame clones, not every one. Altogether over 15,000 clones are present, 65% to 85% being singletons, with the ten largest covering around 8.9%. In regard to this clone: The antigen is not known.

From germline, CDR1 is LGHDT and CDR2 YNNKEL (reference sequence). V lost 4 bases, J lost 0 bases, and 10 bases lay in between. The CDR3 is 15 residues long. Before the COVID-19 pandemic, during about 2011-2019, CD4+ T cells were taken from unexposed donors. The cells were cultured for less than twelve days before CD4+ T cells were isolated. The sequence derives from a human donor in good health. The source material was CD4+ T cells from PBMCs, cultured in vitro. The chain uses TRBV3-1 (or the pseudogene TRBV3-2) and TRBJ1-3; no firm D call. Here the CDR3 DNA reads TGTGCCAGCAGCCCCCTACAAACCTCTGGAAACACCATATATTTT. Protein: CASSPLQTSGNTIYF.